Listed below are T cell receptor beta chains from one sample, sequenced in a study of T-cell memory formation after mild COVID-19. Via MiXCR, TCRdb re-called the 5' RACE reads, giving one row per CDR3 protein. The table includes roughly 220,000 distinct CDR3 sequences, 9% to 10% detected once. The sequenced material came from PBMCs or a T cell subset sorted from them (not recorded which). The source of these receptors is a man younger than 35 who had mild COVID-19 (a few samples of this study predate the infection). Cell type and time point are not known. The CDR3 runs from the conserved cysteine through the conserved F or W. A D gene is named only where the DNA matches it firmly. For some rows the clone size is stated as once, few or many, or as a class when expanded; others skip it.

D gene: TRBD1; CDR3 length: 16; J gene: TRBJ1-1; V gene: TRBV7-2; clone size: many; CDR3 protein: CASSVSGQGADTEAFF; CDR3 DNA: TGTGCCAGCAGCGTCTCCGGACAGGGGGCAGACACTGAAGCTTTCTTT
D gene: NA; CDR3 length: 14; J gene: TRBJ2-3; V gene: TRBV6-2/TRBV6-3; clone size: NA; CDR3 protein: CASKEGGPTDTQYF; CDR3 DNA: TGTGCCAGCAAGGAGGGGGGCCCCACAGATACGCAGTATTTT
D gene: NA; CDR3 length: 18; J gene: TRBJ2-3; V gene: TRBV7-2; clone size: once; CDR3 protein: CASSLALSESPSTDTQYF; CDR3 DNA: TGTGCCAGCAGCTTAGCGCTTTCGGAAAGTCCCTCCACAGATACGCAGTATTTT
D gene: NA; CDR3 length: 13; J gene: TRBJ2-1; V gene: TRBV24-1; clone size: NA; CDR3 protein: CAVSGTQGNEQFF; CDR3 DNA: TGTGCCGTATCCGGGACACAAGGCAATGAGCAGTTCTTC
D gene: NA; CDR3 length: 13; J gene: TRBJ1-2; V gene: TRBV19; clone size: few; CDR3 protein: CASSEGRIYGYTF; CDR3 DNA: TGTGCCAGTAGTGAGGGACGGATCTATGGCTACACCTTC
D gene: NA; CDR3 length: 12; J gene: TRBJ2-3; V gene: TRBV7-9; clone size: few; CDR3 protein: CASGANTDTQYF; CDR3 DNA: TGTGCCAGCGGGGCGAACACAGATACGCAGTATTTT
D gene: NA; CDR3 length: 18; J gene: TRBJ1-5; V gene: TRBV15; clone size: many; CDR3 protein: CATSRDQNSAHSNQPQHF; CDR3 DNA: TGTGCCACCAGCAGAGACCAAAACAGTGCCCATAGCAATCAGCCCCAGCATTTT
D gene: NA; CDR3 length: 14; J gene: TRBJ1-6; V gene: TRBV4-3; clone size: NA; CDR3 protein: CASSQYEGGSPLHF; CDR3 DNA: TGCGCCAGCAGCCAATACGAGGGCGGTTCACCCCTCCACTTT
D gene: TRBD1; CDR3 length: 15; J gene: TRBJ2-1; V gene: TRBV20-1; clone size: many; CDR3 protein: CSARAGTGGLDEQFF; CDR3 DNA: TGCAGTGCTAGAGCGGGGACAGGGGGCTTGGATGAGCAGTTCTTC
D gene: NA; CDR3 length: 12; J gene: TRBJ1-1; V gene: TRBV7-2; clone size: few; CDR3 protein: CASSLVMTEAFF; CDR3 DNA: TGTGCCAGCAGCTTAGTTATGACTGAAGCTTTCTTT
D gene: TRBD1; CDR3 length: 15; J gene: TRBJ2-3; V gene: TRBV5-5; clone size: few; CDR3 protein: CASSAGTGGVYTQYF; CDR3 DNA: TGTGCCAGCAGTGCCGGGACAGGGGGTGTGTATACGCAGTATTTT
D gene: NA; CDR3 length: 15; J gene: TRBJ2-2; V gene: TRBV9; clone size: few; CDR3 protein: CASSVGGSVSGELFF; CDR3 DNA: TGTGCCAGCAGCGTAGGCGGCTCGGTGAGCGGGGAGCTGTTTTTT
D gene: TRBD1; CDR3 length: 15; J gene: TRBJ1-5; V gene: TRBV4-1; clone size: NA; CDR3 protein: CASSQVVTGSQPQHF; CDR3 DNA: TGCGCCAGCAGCCAAGTCGTGACAGGGTCTCAGCCCCAGCATTTT
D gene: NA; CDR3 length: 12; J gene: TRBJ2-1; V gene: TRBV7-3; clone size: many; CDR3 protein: CASSPGSNEQFF; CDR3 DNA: TGTGCCAGCAGCCCGGGATCGAATGAGCAGTTCTTC
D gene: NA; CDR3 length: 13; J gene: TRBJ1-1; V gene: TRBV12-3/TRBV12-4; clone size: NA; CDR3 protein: CASSFGFRTEAFF; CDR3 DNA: TGTGCCAGCAGTTTCGGATTCAGGACTGAAGCTTTCTTT
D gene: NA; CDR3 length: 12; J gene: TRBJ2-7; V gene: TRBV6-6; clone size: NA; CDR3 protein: CASTGQHYEQYF; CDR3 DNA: TGTGCCAGCACGGGGCAGCATTACGAGCAGTACTTC
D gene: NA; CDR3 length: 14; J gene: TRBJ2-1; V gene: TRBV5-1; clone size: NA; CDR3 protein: CASGGPEPYNEQFF; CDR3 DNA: TGCGCCAGCGGGGGACCCGAGCCGTACAATGAGCAGTTCTTC
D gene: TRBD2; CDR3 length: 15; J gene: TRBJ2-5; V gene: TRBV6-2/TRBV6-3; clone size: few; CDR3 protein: CASSYPGTSGGTQYF; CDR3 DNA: TGTGCCAGCAGTTACCCAGGGACTAGCGGTGGGACCCAGTACTTC
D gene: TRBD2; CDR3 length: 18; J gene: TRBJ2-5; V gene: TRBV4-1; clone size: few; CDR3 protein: CASSQDRASGGSGETQYF; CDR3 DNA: TGCGCCAGCAGCCAAGATCGGGCTAGCGGGGGCTCCGGGGAGACCCAGTACTTC
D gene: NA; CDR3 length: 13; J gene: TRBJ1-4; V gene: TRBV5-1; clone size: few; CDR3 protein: CASSLTNNEKLFF; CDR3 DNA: TGCGCCAGCAGCTTGACCAATAATGAAAAACTGTTTTTT
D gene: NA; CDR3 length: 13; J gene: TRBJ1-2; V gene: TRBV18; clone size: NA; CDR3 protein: CASSGSTNYGYTF; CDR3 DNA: TGTGCCAGCTCGGGCAGTACTAACTATGGCTACACCTTC
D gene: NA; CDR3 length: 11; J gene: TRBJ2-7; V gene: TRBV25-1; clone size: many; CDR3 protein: CASSEFGEQYF; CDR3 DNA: TGTGCCAGCAGTGAATTTGGCGAGCAGTACTTC
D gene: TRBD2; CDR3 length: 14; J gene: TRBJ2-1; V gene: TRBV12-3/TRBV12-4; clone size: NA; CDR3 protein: CASSFWTSNNEQFF; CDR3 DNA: TGTGCCAGCAGTTTCTGGACTAGTAACAATGAGCAGTTCTTC
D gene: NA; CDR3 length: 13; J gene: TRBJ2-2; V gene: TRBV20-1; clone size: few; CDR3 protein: CSASGPNTGELFF; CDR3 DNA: TGCAGTGCAAGTGGACCGAACACCGGGGAGCTGTTTTTT
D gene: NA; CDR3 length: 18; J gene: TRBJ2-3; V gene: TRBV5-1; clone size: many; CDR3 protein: CASSLLGLEMGLTDTQYF; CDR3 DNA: TGCGCCAGCAGCTTGTTGGGGCTAGAGATGGGACTCACAGATACGCAGTATTTT
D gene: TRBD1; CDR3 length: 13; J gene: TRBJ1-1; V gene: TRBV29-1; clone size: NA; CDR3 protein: CSVGTGQGTEAFF; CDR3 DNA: TGCAGCGTAGGAACCGGACAGGGGACTGAAGCTTTCTTT
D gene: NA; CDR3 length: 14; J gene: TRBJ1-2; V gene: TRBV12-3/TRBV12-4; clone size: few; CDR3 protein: CASSSTGGLYGYTF; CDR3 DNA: TGTGCCAGCAGTTCCACAGGCGGCCTCTATGGCTACACCTTC
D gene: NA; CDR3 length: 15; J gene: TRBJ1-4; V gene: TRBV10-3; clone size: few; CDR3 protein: CAISESGVWNEKLFF; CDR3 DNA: TGTGCCATCAGTGAGTCGGGGGTCTGGAATGAAAAACTGTTTTTT
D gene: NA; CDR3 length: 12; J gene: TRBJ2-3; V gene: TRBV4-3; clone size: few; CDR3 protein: CASSQESRTQYF; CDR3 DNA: TGCGCCAGCAGCCAAGAATCCCGTACGCAGTATTTT
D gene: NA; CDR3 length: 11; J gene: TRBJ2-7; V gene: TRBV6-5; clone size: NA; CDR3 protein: CASGTGHEQYF; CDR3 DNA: TGTGCCAGCGGGACTGGCCACGAGCAGTACTTC
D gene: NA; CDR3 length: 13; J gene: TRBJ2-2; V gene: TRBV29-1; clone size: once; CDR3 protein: CSTNYRVTGELFF; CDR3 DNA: TGCAGCACAAATTACAGGGTCACCGGGGAGCTGTTTTTT
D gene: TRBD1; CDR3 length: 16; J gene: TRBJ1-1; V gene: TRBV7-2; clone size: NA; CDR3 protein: CASSMQSGTGPLRAFF; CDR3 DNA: TGTGCCAGCAGTATGCAATCCGGGACAGGGCCCCTTCGGGCTTTCTTT
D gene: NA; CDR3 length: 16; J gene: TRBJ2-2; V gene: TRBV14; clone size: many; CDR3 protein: CASSFRQTSFTGELFF; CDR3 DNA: TGTGCCAGCAGCTTCCGACAGACCAGCTTCACCGGGGAGCTGTTTTTT
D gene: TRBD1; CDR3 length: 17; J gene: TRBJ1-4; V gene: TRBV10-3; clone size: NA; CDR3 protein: CAISELPGTGKGEKLFF; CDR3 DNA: TGTGCCATCAGTGAATTACCCGGGACAGGAAAAGGTGAAAAACTGTTTTTT
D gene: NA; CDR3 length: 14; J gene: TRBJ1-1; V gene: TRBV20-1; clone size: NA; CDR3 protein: CSASRGPMNTEAFF; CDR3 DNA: TGCAGTGCTAGTCGGGGTCCCATGAACACTGAAGCTTTCTTT
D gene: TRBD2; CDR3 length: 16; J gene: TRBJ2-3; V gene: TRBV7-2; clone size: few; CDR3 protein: CASSLGLAGGRDTQYF; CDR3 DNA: TGTGCCAGCAGCTTAGGACTAGCGGGGGGGCGCGATACGCAGTATTTT
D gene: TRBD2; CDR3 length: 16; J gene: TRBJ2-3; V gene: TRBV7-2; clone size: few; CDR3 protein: CASSFGRGRRADTQYF; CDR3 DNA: TGTGCCAGCAGCTTCGGGCGGGGGAGGAGGGCGGATACGCAGTATTTT
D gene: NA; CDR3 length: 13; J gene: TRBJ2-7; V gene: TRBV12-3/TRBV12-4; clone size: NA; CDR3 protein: CASSFGSGGEQYF; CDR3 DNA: TGTGCCAGCAGTTTCGGGTCTGGTGGCGAGCAGTACTTC
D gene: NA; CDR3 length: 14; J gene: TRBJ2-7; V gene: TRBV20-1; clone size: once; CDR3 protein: CSASLPRGPYEQYF; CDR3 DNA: TGCAGTGCCAGCCTGCCCAGGGGTCCCTACGAGCAGTACTTC
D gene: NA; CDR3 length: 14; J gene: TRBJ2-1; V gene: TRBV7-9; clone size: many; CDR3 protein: CASSPRSSYNEQFF; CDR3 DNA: TGTGCCAGCAGCCCGAGAAGCTCCTACAATGAGCAGTTCTTC
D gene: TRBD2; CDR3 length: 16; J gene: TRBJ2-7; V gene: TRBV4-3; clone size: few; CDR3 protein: CASSQWLLAGDYEQYF; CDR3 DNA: TGCGCCAGCAGCCAATGGTTACTAGCGGGGGACTACGAGCAGTACTTC
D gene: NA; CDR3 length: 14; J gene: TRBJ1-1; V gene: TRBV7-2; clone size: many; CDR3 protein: CASSLAAGRTEAFF; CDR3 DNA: TGTGCCAGCAGCTTAGCGGCGGGTAGGACTGAAGCTTTCTTT
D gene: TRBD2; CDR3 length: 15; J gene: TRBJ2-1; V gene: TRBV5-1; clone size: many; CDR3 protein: CASTSSSGGFNEQFF; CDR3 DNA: TGCGCCAGCACATCATCTAGCGGGGGCTTTAATGAGCAGTTCTTC
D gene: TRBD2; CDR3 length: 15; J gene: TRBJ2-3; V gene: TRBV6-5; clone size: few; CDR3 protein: CASRRLAGVPDTQYF; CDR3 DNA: TGTGCCAGCAGAAGACTAGCGGGGGTCCCAGATACGCAGTATTTT
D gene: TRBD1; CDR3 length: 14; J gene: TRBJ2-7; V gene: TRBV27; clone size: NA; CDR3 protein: CASAGQASSYEQYF; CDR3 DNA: TGTGCCAGCGCAGGACAGGCCTCCTCCTACGAGCAGTACTTC
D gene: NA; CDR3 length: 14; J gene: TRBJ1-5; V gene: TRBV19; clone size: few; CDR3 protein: CATGPGGRNQPQHF; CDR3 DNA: TGTGCCACGGGGCCTGGGGGGCGGAATCAGCCCCAGCATTTT
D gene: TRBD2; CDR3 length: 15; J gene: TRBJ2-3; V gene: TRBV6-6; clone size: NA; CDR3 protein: CASRPGLAGADTQYF; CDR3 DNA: TGTGCCAGCAGACCCGGACTAGCGGGGGCAGATACGCAGTATTTT
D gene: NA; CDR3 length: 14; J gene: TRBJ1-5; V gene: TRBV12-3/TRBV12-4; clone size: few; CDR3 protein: CASSFGYSNQPQHF; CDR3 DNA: TGTGCCAGCAGTTTCGGGTATAGCAATCAGCCCCAGCATTTT
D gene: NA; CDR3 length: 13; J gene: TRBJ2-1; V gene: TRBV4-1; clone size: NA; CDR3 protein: CASSHSSYNEQFF; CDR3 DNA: TGCGCCAGCAGCCATTCCTCCTACAATGAGCAGTTCTTC
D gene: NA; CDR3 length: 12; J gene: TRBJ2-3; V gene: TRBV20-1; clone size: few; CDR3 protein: CSARQSTDTQYF; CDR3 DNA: TGCAGTGCCCGACAGAGCACAGATACGCAGTATTTT
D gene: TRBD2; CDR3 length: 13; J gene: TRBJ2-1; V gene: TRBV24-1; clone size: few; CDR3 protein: CATSTSGYNEQFF; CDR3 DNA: TGTGCCACTTCGACTAGCGGTTACAATGAGCAGTTCTTC
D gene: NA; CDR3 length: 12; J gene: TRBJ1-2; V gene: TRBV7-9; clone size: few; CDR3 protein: CASSPRADGYTF; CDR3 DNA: TGTGCCAGCAGCCCTCGAGCGGATGGCTACACCTTC
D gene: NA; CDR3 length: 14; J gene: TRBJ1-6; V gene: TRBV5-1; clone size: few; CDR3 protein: CASSFDSRNSPLHF; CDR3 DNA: TGCGCCAGCAGCTTTGACAGCCGCAATTCACCCCTCCACTTT
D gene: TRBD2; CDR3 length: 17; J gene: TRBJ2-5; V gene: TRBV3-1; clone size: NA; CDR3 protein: CASSQSPAGGPGETQYF; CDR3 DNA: TGTGCCAGCAGCCAGAGCCCAGCGGGGGGGCCGGGCGAGACCCAGTACTTC
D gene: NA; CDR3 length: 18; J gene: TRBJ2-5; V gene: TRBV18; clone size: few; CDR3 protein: CASSTGSLDRNLKETQYF; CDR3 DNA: TGTGCCAGCTCAACCGGCTCCCTCGACAGGAACCTAAAAGAGACCCAGTACTTC
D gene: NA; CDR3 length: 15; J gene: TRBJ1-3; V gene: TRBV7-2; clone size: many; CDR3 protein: CASSPGPFSGNTIYF; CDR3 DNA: TGTGCCAGCAGCCCCGGCCCCTTCTCTGGAAACACCATATATTTT
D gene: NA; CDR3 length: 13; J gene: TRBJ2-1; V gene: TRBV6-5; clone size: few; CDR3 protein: CASSYGGLNEQFF; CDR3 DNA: TGTGCCAGCAGTTATGGGGGCCTCAATGAGCAGTTCTTC
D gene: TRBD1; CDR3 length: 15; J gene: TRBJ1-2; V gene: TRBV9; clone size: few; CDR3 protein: CASSPTGQGNYGYTF; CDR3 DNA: TGTGCCAGCAGCCCTACGGGACAGGGGAACTATGGCTACACCTTC